The 8 T cell receptor beta chains listed next were all sequenced from one sample in a study of T cells in Graves' hyperthyroidism and ophthalmopathy. Amplified regions were TCR beta CDR3 sequences from RNA transcripts. First-round RT-PCR with HTBI primers amplified the TCR CDR3 region. MiXCR, applied by TCRdb to the multiplex PCR reads, yields one record per CDR3 protein. The repertoire includes roughly 800,000 distinct CDR3 sequences, roughly 37% of them detected once, and around 9.3% sits in the top ten. The sample taken for sequencing was blood. These receptors were taken from a man between 18 and 35 years old with Graves' hyperthyroidism.

The sample holds many counts of this clonotype. The gene calls are TRBV19 and TRBJ1-5, with no clear D. The CDR3 runs to 13 residues. V dropped 1 base and J dropped 11 bases, with 12 bases sitting between them. CDR1 is LNHDA and CDR2 is SQIVND in the germline V gene (reference sequence). CDR3 nucleotides: TGTGCCAGTAGTATAGTGGCGGGTAAGACCCAGCATTTT. It encodes CASSIVAGKTQHF.

Many counts were recorded for this clonotype. The genes are TRBV7-6 and TRBJ2-5; no definite D call. Trimming left V 1 base short and J 1 base short, with 7 bases between. CDR1 is SGHVS and CDR2 is FNYEAQ in the germline V gene. This CDR3 has 14 amino acids. CDR3 bases: TGTGCCAGCAGCTTAGAGGTGGGCCAAGAGACCCAGTACTTC. Encoded protein: CASSLEVGQETQYF.

The table lists this clonotype with a count of one. Being one base from a much bigger clone, this may be a read error. Without the conserved terminal phenylalanine or tryptophan, this CDR3 likely stems from a read error. V is TRBV25-1 and J is TRBJ2-7; 9 positions match TRBD2. CDR1 and CDR2 from the germline V gene are MGHDK and SYGVNS. Trimming cost V 7 bases and J 3 bases; bases outside gene matches: 10. The CDR3 has 15 amino acids. The CDR3 nucleotides are TGTGCCAGCACTCCGGGGTTAGCGGGAGACTACGAGCAGTACCTC. Its translation is CASTPGLAGDYEQYL.

This clonotype was counted at least ten times. This chain connects TRBV2 to TRBJ2-7; D ambiguous. Trimming cost V 7 bases and J 0 bases, with 10 bases left between them. CDR1 and CDR2 (germline): SNHLY, FYNNEI. CDR3 length: 13 residues. CDR3 coding DNA: TGTGCCAGCAACCCTTGGACCTCCTACGAGCAGTACTTC. Its translation is CASNPWTSYEQYF.

The J gene is TRBJ1-4, the V gene TRBV12-3 or TRBV12-4; D ambiguous. There are 12 residues in the CDR3. Trimming took off 3 bases at V and 8 bases at J, with 7 bases between the two ends. The CDR3 reads CASSFAPEKLFF. The DNA for the CDR3 is TGTGCCAGCAGTTTTGCCCCCGAAAAACTGTTTTTT.

Ten or more counts support this clonotype. This chain joins TRBV20-1 and TRBJ1-5; D perhaps matches TRBD1 (6 bases). The V end was cut by 6 bases, the J end by 1 base, with 13 bases between. Looked up from germline, CDR1 is DFQATT and CDR2 is SNEGSKA (reference sequence). This CDR3 spans 14 amino acids. CDR3 sequence reads: CSARGDTSNQPQHF. The CDR3 DNA reads as TGCAGTGCGAGGGGGGATACAAGCAATCAGCCCCAGCATTTT.

This chain connects TRBV25-1 to TRBJ1-1; D is uncertain. The CDR3 spans 15 residues. Trimming took off 9 bases at V and 0 bases at J, with 17 bases between the two ends. Germline V lookup: CDR1 MGHDK, CDR2 SYGVNS. As DNA, the CDR3 is TGTGCCAGTTCCGCCGCAGACATCCTGAACACTGAAGCTTTCTTT. Protein: CASSAADILNTEAFF.

In its sample, this clonotype was seen many times. The rearrangement uses TRBV29-1 and TRBJ1-5; 10 bases are a match to TRBD1. Germline CDR1 and CDR2: SQVTM and ANQGSEA. The CDR3 consists of 14 residues. The V segment lost 5 bases and the J segment 4 bases; nucleotides outside the gene matches: 5. CDR3 sequence: CSVRDRGRNQPQHF. CDR3 DNA sequence: TGCAGCGTTCGCGACAGGGGGCGTAATCAGCCCCAGCATTTT.